The 26 T cell receptor beta chains reported below all come from one sample, sequenced in a study of blood T cell repertoires in COVID-19. The assay was immunoSEQ multiplex PCR, and TCRdb's table has in-frame clones only and misses some. The table includes about 74,000 clones, just over 85% detected once. The sequenced sample was peripheral blood. All receptors derive from a woman older than 75 with active or convalescent COVID-19.

The chain employs TRBV7-2 and TRBJ1-3, with TRBD1 matching over 8 bases. Germline V gene sequence: CDR1 SGHTA, CDR2 FQGNSA. V lost 3 bases, J lost 7 bases, and 5 bases stayed unmatched. This CDR3 region has 14 residues. CDR3 loop: CASSLDRVSNTIYF. For the CDR3, the DNA is TGTGCCAGCAGCTTGGACAGGGTTTCGAACACCATATATTTT.

CDR3 bases: TGTGCCAGCAGTGACCTGACAGGGTATGATGGCTACACCTTC. Its protein product is CASSDLTGYDGYTF. The chain links TRBV2 to TRBJ1-2; 7 bases align to TRBD1. V was clipped by 3 bases and J by 6 bases; unmatched bases: 7. The germline V gene encodes CDR1 SNHLY and CDR2 FYNNEI. The CDR3 runs to 14 residues. The variable domain in full, completed from reference TRBV2 and TRBJ1-2, reads EPEVTQTPSHQVTQMGQEVILRCVPISNHLYFYWYRQILGQKVEFLVSFYNNEISEKSEIFDDQFSVERPDGSNFTLKIRSTKLEDSAMYFCASSDLTGYDGYTFGSGTRLTVV.

This chain joins TRBV4-3 and TRBJ1-2; tentative D call: TRBD1 (5 bases). CDR3 length: 13 residues. V lost 0 bases and J 7 bases, leaving 9 bases between the germline ends. Per germline, CDR1 LGHNA and CDR2 YSLEER. In nucleotides, the CDR3 is TGCGCCAGCAGCCAAGACAGGGTTAGTGGCTACACCTTC. It translates to CASSQDRVSGYTF.

Only one count was recorded for this clone. V and J are TRBV7-8 and TRBJ1-1; no definite D call. Trimming cost V 5 bases and J 3 bases, with 10 bases left between them. CDR3 length: 13 residues. Looked up from germline, CDR1 is SGHVS and CDR2 is FQNEAQ. The CDR3 DNA follows: TGTGCCAGCAGCCCCGGGGTAGACACTGAAGCTTTCTTT. It yields the protein CASSPGVDTEAFF.

The rearrangement uses TRBV7-8 and TRBJ1-2, with a possible D match to TRBD1 (6 bases). Between the trimmed V and J ends, which lost 3 bases and 4 bases, there was a span of 9 bases. In germline, CDR1 is SGHVS, CDR2 FQNEAQ. The CDR3 has 13 amino acids. DNA for the CDR3: TGTGCCAGCAGCTTGAAACAGGGCTATGGCTACACCTTC. It is translated as CASSLKQGYGYTF.

The chain uses TRBV14 and TRBJ2-1, with D perhaps matching TRBD1 (6 bases). The V end lost 2 bases, the J end lost 10 bases, and 12 bases lay between the germline ends. CDR1 and CDR2 (germline): SGHDN, FVKESK. The CDR3 consists of 13 residues. This CDR3 reads CASSQSRGGEQFF. For the CDR3, the DNA is TGTGCCAGCAGCCAAAGCAGGGGTGGCGAGCAGTTCTTC.

This chain uses TRBV5-1 with TRBJ1-1, with D possibly being TRBD1 (6 bases). CDR3 length: 15 amino acids. Germline V gives CDR1 SGHRS, CDR2 YFSETQ. V dropped 4 bases and J dropped 1 base, with 14 bases sitting between them. This CDR3 is CASSPLGHGNTEAFF. CDR3 sequence (DNA): TGCGCCAGCAGCCCACTGGGACACGGGAACACTGAAGCTTTCTTT.

V is TRBV5-1 and J is TRBJ2-7; possible D gene TRBD1, 6 bases. The V end was cut by 0 bases, the J end by 3 bases, with 13 bases between. The CDR3 extends over 15 amino acids. CDR1 and CDR2 from the germline V gene are SGHRS and YFSETQ. In nucleotides, the CDR3 is TGCGCCAGCAGCTTGGGGGTAGGGGGTAACTACGAGCAGTACTTC. This gives the protein CASSLGVGGNYEQYF.

This sequence joins TRBV24-1 and TRBJ1-2, with D possibly matching TRBD1 (6 bases). The germline V gene has CDR1 KGHDR and CDR2 SFDVKD. CDR3 length: 15 residues. V was shortened by 3 bases and J by 2 bases, with 12 bases between the two germline ends. CDR3 sequence: CATSDGLTGNYGYTF. Written as DNA, the CDR3 is TGTGCCACCAGTGATGGGCTAACAGGGAACTATGGCTACACCTTC.

This chain links TRBV7-2 with TRBJ2-3; possible D gene TRBD2, 7 bases. Germline-derived CDR1 and CDR2 are SGHTA and FQGNSA. The germline V and J ends were trimmed by 7 bases and 9 bases, with 23 bases remaining between them. The CDR3 contains 15 residues. In nucleotides, the CDR3 is TGTGCCAGCACCCAGGGGATTGGCGGGAGTGTCACGCAGTATTTT. Translation gives CASTQGIGGSVTQYF.

The chain employs TRBV5-1 and TRBJ2-3, with TRBD1 matching 9 bases. Germline V gene sequence: CDR1 SGHRS, CDR2 YFSETQ. Trimming removed 1 base from V and 0 bases from J; junction bases left unmatched: 9. The CDR3 loop spans 18 amino acids. The CDR3 loop is CASSLYSLGQGSTDTQYF. In DNA, the CDR3 is TGCGCCAGCAGCTTGTATTCGCTGGGACAGGGTAGCACAGATACGCAGTATTTT. The full variable domain, completed using reference TRBV5-1 and TRBJ2-3, is KAGVTQTPRYLIKTRGQQVTLSCSPISGHRSVSWYQQTPGQGLQFLFEYFSETQRNKGNFPGRFSGRQFSNSRSEMNVSTLELGDSALYLCASSLYSLGQGSTDTQYFGPGTRLTVL.

The rearrangement links TRBV12-5 to TRBJ2-7; D gene ambiguous. The CDR3 consists of 13 residues. Trimming shortened V by 3 bases and J by 0 bases, and 6 bases separated the two germline ends. The V gene's germline CDR1 is LGHNT and CDR2 FRNRAP. Written as DNA, the CDR3 is TGTGCTAGTGGTTTACAGAACTCCTACGAGCAGTACTTC. Amino acid sequence: CASGLQNSYEQYF.

The chain uses TRBV29-1 and TRBJ2-5; 8 bases are a match to TRBD1. The CDR3 consists of 13 residues. V lost 2 bases to trimming and J lost 7 bases; unmatched junction nucleotides: 6. The germline CDR1 and CDR2 sequences are SQVTM and ANQGSEA. The DNA for the CDR3 is TGCAGCGTTGAAAGAGCCGGACAGGGGACCCAGTACTTC. It translates to CSVERAGQGTQYF.

The V call is TRBV5-1, the J call TRBJ2-3; 8 bases are shared with TRBD1. The CDR3 sequence is 16 residues long. The V gene end was trimmed by 4 bases and the J gene end by 4 bases; junction bases not matched to a gene: 11. Germline assignment: CDR1 SGHRS and CDR2 YFSETQ. CDR3 region: CASSVAGTGAADTQYF. The CDR3 DNA follows: TGCGCCAGCAGCGTAGCCGGGACAGGTGCTGCAGATACGCAGTATTTT.

The J gene is TRBJ2-3, the V gene TRBV3-1 (or the pseudogene TRBV3-2), with TRBD2 identical over 9 bases. Germline loops: CDR1 LGHDT, CDR2 YNNKEL (reference sequence). Germline trimming cut 1 base from V and 1 base from J; bases unmatched to any gene: 6. The CDR3 consists of 17 residues. CDR3 loop: CASSQVEASGGTDTQYF. In DNA, the CDR3 is TGTGCCAGCAGCCAAGTAGAAGCTAGCGGGGGCACAGATACGCAGTATTTT.

This clone appeared once. The V gene is TRBV5-1, the J gene TRBJ1-6; TRBD1 aligns across 9 bases. The V segment lost 4 bases and the J segment 9 bases; nucleotides outside the gene matches: 11. Germline CDR1 and CDR2: SGHRS and YFSETQ. The CDR3 is 16 amino acids. The CDR3 nucleotides read TGCGCCAGCAGCAACGGACCGGGACAGGGAGGTTCACCCCTCCACTTT. It specifies CASSNGPGQGGSPLHF.

This chain uses TRBV19 with TRBJ1-4; 8 bases agree with TRBD1. Germline V gives CDR1 LNHDA, CDR2 SQIVND (reference sequence). V was pared by 6 bases and J by 0 bases, with 12 bases of the junction left unmatched. This CDR3 is built from 18 residues. CDR3 sequence: CASSRTGTGLATNEKLFF. The CDR3 region has the DNA TGTGCCAGTAGCAGAACCGGGACAGGCCTTGCAACTAATGAAAAACTGTTTTTT.

The V and J genes are TRBV7-9 and TRBJ1-4; TRBD1 matches 7 bases. V lost 5 bases to trimming and J lost 7 bases; unmatched junction nucleotides: 7. CDR1 and CDR2 (germline): SEHNR, FQNEAQ (reference sequence). CDR3 size: 14 residues. The CDR3 DNA sequence: TGTGCCAGCAGCCTTCGACAGGGTGGTGAAAAACTGTTTTTT. Its protein is CASSLRQGGEKLFF.

For the CDR3, the DNA is TGTGCCAGCAGCGTAGGATCGGGGAACACTGAAGCTTTCTTT. This gives the protein CASSVGSGNTEAFF. The chain uses TRBV9 and TRBJ1-1; D is uncertain. Germline CDR1 is SGDLS and CDR2 is YYNGEE. The CDR3 runs 14 residues. The ends were cut back, 0 bases at V and 1 base at J, with 7 bases in the middle.

V usage is TRBV9 and J usage is TRBJ1-2, with D possibly TRBD1 on 5 matching bases. Between the trimmed V and J ends, which lost 3 bases and 4 bases, there was a span of 19 bases. The germline CDR1 and CDR2 sequences are SGDLS and YYNGEE. The CDR3 consists of 16 residues. This CDR3 is CASSGTPWGDGYGYTF. CDR3 sequence (DNA): TGTGCCAGCAGCGGGACCCCGTGGGGGGATGGCTATGGCTACACCTTC.

V gene TRBV5-4 combines with J gene TRBJ1-4; the D is unclear. Trimming stripped 3 bases from V and 3 bases from J, with 12 bases between. Germline loops: CDR1 SGHNT, CDR2 YYREEE (reference sequence). This CDR3 is built from 15 residues. Written as DNA, the CDR3 is TGTGCCAGCAGCTGGGCACAGAGCCCTAATGAAAAACTGTTTTTT. Encoded protein: CASSWAQSPNEKLFF.

The CDR3 bases are TGTGCCAGCTCATACCGGACAGGGGGAGGAACTAATGAAAAACTGTTTTTT. This encodes CASSYRTGGGTNEKLFF. This chain joins TRBV18 and TRBJ1-4, with TRBD1 identical over 10 bases. Per germline, CDR1 KGHSH and CDR2 LQKENI. V dropped 5 bases and J dropped 1; count of bases not matched to a gene: 7. The CDR3 contains 17 residues.

The gene calls are TRBV6-2 or TRBV6-3 and TRBJ1-2; TRBD1 is a possible D gene (6 bases). Germline V gives CDR1 MNHEY, CDR2 SVGEGT. The CDR3 is 15 residues long. Trimming stripped 2 bases from V and 4 bases from J, with 14 bases between. The CDR3: CASSYGGGRGYGYTF. The DNA of the CDR3 is TGTGCCAGCAGTTACGGCGGGGGGCGCGGCTATGGCTACACCTTC.

The CDR3 is CASSAGYEQYF. Written as DNA, the CDR3 is TGTGCCAGCAGTGCAGGCTACGAGCAGTACTTC. The V and J genes are TRBV27 and TRBJ2-7, with unresolved D. CDR1 and CDR2 (germline): MNHEY, SMNVEV (reference sequence). CDR3 length: 11 amino acids. The V end was cut by 5 bases, the J end by 3 bases, with 5 bases between.

The chain has TRBV5-4 and TRBJ2-4, with a tentative D call TRBD1 (7 bases). The CDR3 has 11 residues. Germline V gene lookup returns CDR1 SGHNT and CDR2 YYREEE (reference sequence). For the CDR3, the DNA is TGTGCTTCCAGCAGGGGGGACATTCAGTACTTC. Translated: CASSRGDIQYF. The full variable domain, with the rest looked up from reference TRBV5-4 and TRBJ2-4, is ETGVTQSPTHLIKTRGQQVTLRCSSQSGHNTVSWYQQALGQGPQFIFQYYREEENGRGNFPPRFSGLQFPNYSSELNVNALELDDSALYLCASSRGDIQYFGAGTRLSVL.

The V and J genes are TRBV19 and TRBJ2-2, with 8 bases matching TRBD2. Germline CDR1 and CDR2: LNHDA and SQIVND (reference sequence). The CDR3 totals 14 residues. J was trimmed by 8 bases and V by 1 base; bases with no gene match: 3. The CDR3 bases are TGTGCCAGTAGTATAGCAGCGGGAGTGGGGGAGCTGTTTTTT. Translation: CASSIAAGVGELFF.